This T cell receptor (beta chain) is drawn from a study of cytomegalovirus exposure and HLA in healthy donors. Study conclusions and caveats: Previous analysis showed most TCR beta V segments were productive about 90% or about 30% of the time.

The junction had 3 bases not matched to a gene; V was cut back by 6 bases and J by 0 bases. In germline, CDR1 is ENHRY, CDR2 SYGVKD. The CDR3 totals 14 residues. Both 60 Vbeta primers and 13 Jbeta primers went into the PCR. Sequencing used immunoSEQ multiplex PCR; TCRdb keeps in-frame clones, though not all of them. The top ten hold 1% to 1.5% of the sample, which has about 120,000 clones, around 79% seen once. Points on this clone: Antigen unknown.

Sequencing was done on a sample of PBMCs. The chain is built from TRBV10-3 and TRBJ1-1; TRBD1 matches at 8 bases. The source of this sequence is a woman in her 30s in good health and CMV-seronegative. CDR3 DNA sequence: TGTGCCATCAGGGGGGGACAGGTGAACACTGAAGCTTTCTTT. It codes for CAIRGGQVNTEAFF.